The clone carrying this TCR beta chain appeared a few times. This sample was taken from a study of blood T cells in healthy people across ages. Study-level background: Capturing about one barcoded beta molecule per two T cells was achieved by template switching.

A J-beta primer mix and a sample-barcoded 5' primer were used in a second PCR of about 7 to 12 cycles. TCRdb fed the 5' RACE reads into MiXCR, producing one record per CDR3 protein. This table holds almost 800,000 distinct CDR3 sequences, about three fifths found once. The germline gives CDR1 SGHVS, CDR2 FQNEAQ. This CDR3 is 13 amino acids long. V lost 6 bases, J lost 6 bases, and 12 bases lay in between. The chain recombines TRBV7-8 with TRBJ2-1; D call uncertain. The sequenced sample consisted of blood. The receptor was isolated from a man aged 25 to 40 in good health. This CDR3 reads CASRLDARNEQFF. The CDR3 nucleotides read TGTGCCAGCAGACTCGATGCGCGCAATGAGCAGTTCTTC.